This T cell receptor beta chain emerged from a study of beta chain features in type 1 diabetes. Expressed TCRB transcripts got sequenced, as all isolated RNA was reverse transcribed. TCRdb keeps only in-frame clones here, not all; method: immunoSEQ multiplex PCR. The sample consists of about 350,000 clones, roughly 21% of them appearing once. This clone came up a few times. Looked up from germline, CDR1 is SGHVS and CDR2 is FNYEAQ. V trimming: 6 bases; J trimming: 6 bases; junction bases outside the gene matches: 15. There are 16 residues in the CDR3. The origin of this receptor is a woman aged 18 to 35 in good health. Sequencing used naive CD4+ T cells from blood. This chain joins TRBV7-6 and TRBJ2-3; TRBD2 aligns across 7 bases. The CDR3 region is CASSSPTSYWVDTQYF. CDR3 sequence (DNA): TGTGCCAGCAGTTCTCCGACTAGCTATTGGGTCGATACGCAGTATTTT.